This note documents a single TCR beta chain sequence. This entry comes from a study of blood T cells in healthy people across ages. Germline V gene lookup returns CDR1 GTSNPN and CDR2 SVGIG (reference sequence). This CDR3 region has 16 residues. Trimming cost V 4 bases and J 5 bases, with 21 bases left between them. The amount of total RNA extracted per sample was at least 5 micrograms. The second PCR ran roughly 6 to 11 cycles with a sample-barcoded 5' primer and J-beta primers. Any given sample supplied a minimum of 3 million CDR3-containing paired-end reads. TCRdb passed the 5' RACE reads through MiXCR, listing each CDR3 protein once. Among approximately 900,000 distinct CDR3 sequences listed, about 44% were seen once.

This chain uses TRBV30 with TRBJ1-5; D is perhaps TRBD1 (6 bases). Sequencing used blood. The clonotype originates from a man aged 25-40 years in good health. The CDR3 DNA reads as TGTGCCTGGAAGAAAAGGGGGGTTCAGATTGATCAGCCCCAGCATTTT. Translation gives CAWKKRGVQIDQPQHF.